The rows below give T cell receptor beta chains drawn from one sample of a study of T cells in Graves' hyperthyroidism and ophthalmopathy. TCRdb fed the multiplex PCR reads into MiXCR, producing one record per CDR3 protein. The data contain some 270,000 distinct CDR3 sequences, approximately 14% of them singletons. Material for sequencing was blood. The source of these receptors is a woman in her thirties or forties with Graves' hyperthyroidism. CDR3s include the opening cysteine and the closing phenylalanine or tryptophan. A D gene is named only where the DNA matches it firmly. Clone size is not always given. Where it is, it says once, few, many or a class for expanded clones.

clone_size j_call d_call v_call cdr3_aa cdr3_nt
many TRBJ1-1 TRBD1 TRBV20-1 CSAPPSREGAGTEAFF TGCAGTGCTCCCCCCTCGAGGGAGGGGGCGGGGACTGAAGCTTTCTTT
many TRBJ2-3 . TRBV5-6 CASSLDESTADSTDTQYF TGTGCCAGCAGCTTGGACGAGAGCACCGCGGACAGCACAGATACGCAGTATTTT
. TRBJ1-4 . TRBV2 CASRRQTTKLFF TGTGCCAGCAGGAGACAGACGACCAAACTGTTTTTT
many TRBJ2-7 TRBD2 TRBV7-9 CASSLVGLAVEQYF TGTGCCAGCAGCTTAGTGGGACTAGCGGTCGAGCAGTACTTC
many TRBJ2-7 . TRBV20-1 CSARDSSGGGYEQYF TGCAGTGCTAGAGATTCGAGCGGAGGGGGCTACGAGCAGTACTTC
many TRBJ2-7 . TRBV5-6 CASSLWTLSYEQYF TGTGCCAGCAGCTTGTGGACGCTTTCCTACGAGCAGTACTTC
. TRBJ2-1 . TRBV11-3 CASSLGGGINNEQFF TGTGCCAGCAGCTTAGGGGGCGGGATCAACAATGAGCAGTTCTTC
many TRBJ1-2 TRBD1 TRBV24-1 CATSDAKAEGALEGYTF TGTGCCACCAGTGATGCTAAGGCGGAGGGGGCTTTAGAGGGCTACACCTTC
many TRBJ1-2 TRBD1 TRBV6-1 CASSWDRANYGYTF TGTGCCAGCAGCTGGGACAGAGCTAACTATGGCTACACCTTC
many TRBJ2-7 . TRBV28 CATLYLGSYEQYF TGTGCCACCCTCTATCTGGGATCCTACGAGCAGTACTTC
few TRBJ2-1 . TRBV4-1 CASSLGHFSYNEQFF TGCGCCAGCAGCCTGGGACACTTCTCCTACAATGAGCAGTTCTTC
few TRBJ2-5 . TRBV14 CASTGTFSETQYF TGTGCCAGCACCGGGACATTCTCAGAGACCCAGTACTTC
few TRBJ2-1 TRBD1 TRBV7-9 CASSEKVLRRQGQYYNEQFF TGTGCCAGCAGCGAAAAGGTGCTCCGTCGACAGGGTCAGTACTACAATGAGCAGTTCTTC
many TRBJ2-3 . TRBV12-3/TRBV12-4 CASSDSNTDTQYF TGTGCCAGCTCGGACAGTAACACAGATACGCAGTATTTT
. TRBJ2-2 TRBD1 TRBV24-1 CATSEYRGLNTGELFF TGTGCCACCAGTGAGTACAGGGGGCTGAACACCGGGGAGCTGTTTTTT